A selection of T cell receptor beta chains follows, all from one sample in a study of blood T cell repertoires in COVID-19. Repertoires were generated with immunoSEQ multiplex PCR, while TCRdb's copy carries only in-frame clones and drops some. The sample has 150,000 to 200,000 clones, roughly 88% seen once. The sample was PBMCs or T cells enriched from blood (not recorded which). The receptors here all came from a woman in her sixties who had recovered from COVID-19. The CDR3 runs from the conserved cysteine through the conserved F or W. The order of the fields is J gene, V gene, CDR3 protein.

>TRBJ2-2|TRBV2
CASSQTGVTGELFF
>TRBJ1-1|TRBV5-1
CASSLAGARIGTEAFF
>TRBJ1-5|TRBV28
CASNTGSNQPQHF
>TRBJ2-3|TRBV5-1
CASSTSGTSPDTQYF
>TRBJ2-1|TRBV11-2
CASSFWGRGSYNEQFF
>TRBJ1-6|TRBV19
CASSRGGGSPLHF
>TRBJ1-2|TRBV6-2/TRBV6-3
CASSGGGGYTF
>TRBJ2-2|TRBV10-1
CASSGTSGGAGELFF
>TRBJ2-3|TRBV3-1/TRBV3-2
CASSQGGALRTDTQYF
>TRBJ2-1|TRBV9
CASSASAGDLNEQFF
>TRBJ2-7|TRBV11-2
CASSRPGQTSYEQYF
>TRBJ1-5|TRBV25-1
CATQGFGNQPQHF
>TRBJ2-2|TRBV24-1
CATSPDRPPNTGELFF
>TRBJ1-6|TRBV10-2
CASRGTDRGLISPLHF
>TRBJ1-2|TRBV28
CASSFGEPVDYGYTF
>TRBJ1-6|TRBV11-2
CASSLGQFSPLHF
>TRBJ2-7|TRBV5-4
CASSYGLAGVNEQYF
>TRBJ1-4|TRBV4-1
CASSPRAAEKLFF
>TRBJ2-3|TRBV19
CASREGGITDTQYF
>TRBJ1-6|TRBV11-2
CASSLAGQGGSPLHF
>TRBJ2-3|TRBV5-1
CASSLGPSATDTQYF
>TRBJ1-4|TRBV10-2
CASRPTGGIDEKLFF
>TRBJ1-2|TRBV7-3
CASSPDKNYGYTF
>TRBJ1-2|TRBV29-1
CSSGKAGNGYTF
>TRBJ2-3|TRBV19
CASSTVTDTQYF
>TRBJ1-4|TRBV5-1
CASSEPPGQGNEKLFF